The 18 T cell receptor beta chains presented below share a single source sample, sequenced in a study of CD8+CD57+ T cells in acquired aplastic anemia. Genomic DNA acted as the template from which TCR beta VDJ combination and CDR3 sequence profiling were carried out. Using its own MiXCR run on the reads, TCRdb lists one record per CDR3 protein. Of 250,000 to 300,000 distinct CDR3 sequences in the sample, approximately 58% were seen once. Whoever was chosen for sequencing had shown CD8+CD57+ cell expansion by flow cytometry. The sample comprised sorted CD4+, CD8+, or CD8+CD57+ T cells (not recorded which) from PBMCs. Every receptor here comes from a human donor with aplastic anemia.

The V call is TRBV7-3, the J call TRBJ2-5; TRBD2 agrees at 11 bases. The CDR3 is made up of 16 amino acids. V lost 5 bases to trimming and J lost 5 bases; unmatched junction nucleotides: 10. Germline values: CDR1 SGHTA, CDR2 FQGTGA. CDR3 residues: CASSLGTSGEIETQYF. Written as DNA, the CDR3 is TGTGCCAGCAGCCTCGGGACTAGCGGAGAGATCGAGACCCAGTACTTC.

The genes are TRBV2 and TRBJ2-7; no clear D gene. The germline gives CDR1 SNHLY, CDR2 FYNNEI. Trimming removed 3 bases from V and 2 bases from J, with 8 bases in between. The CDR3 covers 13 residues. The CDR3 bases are TGTGCCAGCAGTGAGACGGTCACCTACGAGCAGTACTTC. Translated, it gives CASSETVTYEQYF.

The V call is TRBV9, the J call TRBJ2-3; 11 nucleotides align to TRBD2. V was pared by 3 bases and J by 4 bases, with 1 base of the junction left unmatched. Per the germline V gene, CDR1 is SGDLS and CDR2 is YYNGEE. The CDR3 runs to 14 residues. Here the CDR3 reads CASSGGLAADTQYF. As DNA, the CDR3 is TGTGCCAGCAGCGGGGGACTAGCGGCAGATACGCAGTATTTT.

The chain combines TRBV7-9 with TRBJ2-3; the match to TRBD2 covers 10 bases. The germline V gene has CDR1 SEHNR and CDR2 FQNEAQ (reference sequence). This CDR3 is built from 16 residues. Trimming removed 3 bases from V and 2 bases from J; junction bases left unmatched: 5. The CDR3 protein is CASSFPLAGVTDTQYF. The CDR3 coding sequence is TGTGCCAGCAGCTTCCCCCTAGCGGGGGTCACAGATACGCAGTATTTT.

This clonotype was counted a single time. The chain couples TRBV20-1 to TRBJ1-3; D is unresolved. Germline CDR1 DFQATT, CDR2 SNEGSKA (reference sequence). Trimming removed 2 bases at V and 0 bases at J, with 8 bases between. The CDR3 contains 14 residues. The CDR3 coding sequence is TGCAGTGCTAGAACACAACTCTCTGGAAACACCATATATTTT. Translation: CSARTQLSGNTIYF.

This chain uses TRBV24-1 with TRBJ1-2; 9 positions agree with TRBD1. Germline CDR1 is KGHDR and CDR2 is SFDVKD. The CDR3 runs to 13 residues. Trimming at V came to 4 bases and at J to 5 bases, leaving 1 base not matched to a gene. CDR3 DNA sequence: TGTGCCACCAGTGACGGGACAGGGTATGGCTACACCTTC. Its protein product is CATSDGTGYGYTF.

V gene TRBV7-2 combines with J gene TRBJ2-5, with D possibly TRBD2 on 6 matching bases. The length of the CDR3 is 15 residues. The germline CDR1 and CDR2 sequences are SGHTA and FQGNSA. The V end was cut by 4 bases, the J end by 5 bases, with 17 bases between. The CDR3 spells CASSSAGLASETQYF. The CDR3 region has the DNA TGTGCCAGCAGCTCCGCGGGTCTAGCGTCGGAGACCCAGTACTTC.

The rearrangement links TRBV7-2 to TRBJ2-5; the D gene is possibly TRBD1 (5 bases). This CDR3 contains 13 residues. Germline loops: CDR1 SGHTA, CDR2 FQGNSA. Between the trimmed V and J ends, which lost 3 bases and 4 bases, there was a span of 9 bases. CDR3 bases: TGTGCCAGCAGCTTTTCAGGGTCAGAGACCCAGTACTTC. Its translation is CASSFSGSETQYF.

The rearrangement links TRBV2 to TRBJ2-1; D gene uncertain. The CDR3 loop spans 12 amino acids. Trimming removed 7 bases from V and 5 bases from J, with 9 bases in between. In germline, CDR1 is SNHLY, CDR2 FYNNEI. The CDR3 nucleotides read TGTGCCAGCATTAAGATGAACAATGAGCAGTTCTTC. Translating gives CASIKMNNEQFF.

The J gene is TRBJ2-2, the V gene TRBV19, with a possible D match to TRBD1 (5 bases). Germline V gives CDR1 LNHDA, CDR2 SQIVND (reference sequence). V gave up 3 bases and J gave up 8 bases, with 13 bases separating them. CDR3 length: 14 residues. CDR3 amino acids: CASSIGAREGELFF. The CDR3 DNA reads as TGTGCCAGTAGTATTGGGGCTAGAGAAGGGGAGCTGTTTTTT. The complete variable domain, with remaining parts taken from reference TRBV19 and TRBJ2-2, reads DGGITQSPKYLFRKEGQNVTLSCEQNLNHDAMYWYRQDPGQGLRLIYYSQIVNDFQKGDIAEGYSVSREKKESFPLTVTSAQKNPTAFYLCASSIGAREGELFFGEGSRLTVL.

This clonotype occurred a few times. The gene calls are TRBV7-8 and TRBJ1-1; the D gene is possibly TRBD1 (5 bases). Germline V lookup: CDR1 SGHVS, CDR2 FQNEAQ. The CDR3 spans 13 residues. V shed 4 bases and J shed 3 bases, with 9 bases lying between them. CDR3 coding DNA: TGTGCCAGCAGCTCGGGACGGCACACTGAAGCTTTCTTT. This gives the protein CASSSGRHTEAFF.

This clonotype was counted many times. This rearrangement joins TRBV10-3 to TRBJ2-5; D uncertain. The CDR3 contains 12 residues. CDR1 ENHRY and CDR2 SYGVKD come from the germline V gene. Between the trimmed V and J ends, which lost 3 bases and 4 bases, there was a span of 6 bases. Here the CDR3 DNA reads TGTGCCATCAGTGAAAACGGAGAGACCCAGTACTTC. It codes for CAISENGETQYF.

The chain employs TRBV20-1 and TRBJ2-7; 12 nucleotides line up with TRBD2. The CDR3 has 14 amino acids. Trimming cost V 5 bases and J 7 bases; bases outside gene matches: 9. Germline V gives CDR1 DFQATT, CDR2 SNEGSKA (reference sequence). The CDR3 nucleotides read TGCAGTGCTCCTCGACTAGCGGGAGACCATGAGCAGTACTTC. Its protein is CSAPRLAGDHEQYF.

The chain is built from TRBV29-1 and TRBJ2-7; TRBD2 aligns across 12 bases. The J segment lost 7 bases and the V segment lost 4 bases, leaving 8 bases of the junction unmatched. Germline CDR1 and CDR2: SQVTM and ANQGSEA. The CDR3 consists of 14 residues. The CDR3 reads CSVGPSGGGDEQYF. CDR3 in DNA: TGCAGCGTTGGTCCTAGCGGGGGGGGAGATGAGCAGTACTTC.

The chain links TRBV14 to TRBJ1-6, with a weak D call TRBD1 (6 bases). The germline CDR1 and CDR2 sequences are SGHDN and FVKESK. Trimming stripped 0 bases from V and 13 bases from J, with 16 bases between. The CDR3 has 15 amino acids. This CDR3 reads CASSQEAGAIPPLHF. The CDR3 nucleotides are TGTGCCAGCAGCCAAGAGGCAGGGGCCATCCCTCCCCTCCACTTT.

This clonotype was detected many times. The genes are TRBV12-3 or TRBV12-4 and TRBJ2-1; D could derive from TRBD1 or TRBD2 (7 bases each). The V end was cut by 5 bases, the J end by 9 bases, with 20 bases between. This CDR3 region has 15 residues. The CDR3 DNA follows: TGTGCCAGCAGTGCTATTCAGGGGGGGTATAGTGAGCAGTTCTTC. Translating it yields CASSAIQGGYSEQFF.

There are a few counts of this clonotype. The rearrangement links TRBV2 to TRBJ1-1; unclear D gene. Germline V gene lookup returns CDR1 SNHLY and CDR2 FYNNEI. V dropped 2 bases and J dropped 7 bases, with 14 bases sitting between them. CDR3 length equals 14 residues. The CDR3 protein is CASSERSTRREAFF. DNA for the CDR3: TGTGCCAGCAGTGAACGCAGCACCAGGCGTGAAGCTTTCTTT.

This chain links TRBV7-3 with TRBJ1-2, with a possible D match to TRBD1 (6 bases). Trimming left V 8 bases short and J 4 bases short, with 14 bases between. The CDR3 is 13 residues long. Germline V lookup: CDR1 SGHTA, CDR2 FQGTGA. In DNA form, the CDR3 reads TGTGCCAGCCGATCAGGGGCAGTCTATGGCTACACCTTC. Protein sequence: CASRSGAVYGYTF.